These 17 T cell receptor beta chains came from one sample sequenced in a study of T cell changes during pregnancy in multiple sclerosis. Sequencing used immunoSEQ multiplex PCR; TCRdb keeps in-frame clones, though not all of them. The sample includes 80,000 or so clones, about 90% of them seen just once. The input for sequencing was peripheral blood, taken before pregnancy. These receptors were collected from a female donor with multiple sclerosis, enrolled in a pregnancy study.

V usage is TRBV11-2 and J usage is TRBJ2-7; possible D gene TRBD2, 7 bases. There are 17 residues in the CDR3. V lost 5 bases, J lost 7 bases, and 27 bases lay in between. Germline assignment: CDR1 SGHAT and CDR2 FQNNGV. The CDR3: CASSLQRGATSRGEQYF. DNA of the CDR3: TGTGCCAGCAGCCTACAGAGGGGGGCAACCTCGCGGGGGGAGCAGTACTTC.

The J gene is TRBJ1-1, the V gene TRBV7-9, with D perhaps TRBD1 (5 bases). This CDR3 has 15 residues. Per germline, CDR1 SEHNR and CDR2 FQNEAQ (reference sequence). Trimming took 1 base from V and 10 from J, leaving 19 bases between them. The CDR3 spells CASSLEVLGEEGAFF. The CDR3 region has the DNA TGTGCCAGCAGCTTAGAGGTTTTGGGGGAGGAAGGAGCTTTCTTT.

The rearrangement joins TRBV28 to TRBJ2-3, with 11 bases matching TRBD2. Trimming removed 2 bases from V and 4 bases from J; junction bases left unmatched: 5. CDR3 length equals 16 residues. Germline V lookup: CDR1 MDHEN, CDR2 SYDVKM. The CDR3 nucleotides are TGTGCCAGCAGTTTAGAAGTTAGCGGGAGGGCAGATACGCAGTATTTT. Its protein product is CASSLEVSGRADTQYF.

The chain is built from TRBV7-2 and TRBJ1-1, with 10 nucleotides matching TRBD1. Germline CDR1 and CDR2: SGHTA and FQGNSA. Losses at the gene ends were 6 bases for V and 11 bases for J; bases not matched to a gene: 12. This CDR3 spans 14 amino acids. CDR3 protein: CASRPSTGGVGAFF. CDR3 coding DNA: TGTGCCAGCAGACCCTCGACAGGGGGCGTGGGTGCTTTCTTT.

The rearrangement uses TRBV7-4 and TRBJ2-1; D not certain. Germline CDR1 and CDR2: SGHVT and SQSDAQ. V lost 1 base and J 5 bases, leaving 15 bases between the germline ends. The CDR3 contains 16 residues. CDR3 sequence (DNA): TGTGCCAGCAGCTTAGGCTCCTCCTGGAGTCACAATGAGCAGTTCTTC. Protein product: CASSLGSSWSHNEQFF.

This clone occurred a few times. The chain recombines TRBV10-1 with TRBJ1-5; 11 bases line up with TRBD1. This CDR3 is built from 19 residues. Losses at the gene ends were 3 bases for V and 2 bases for J; bases not matched to a gene: 12. Germline values: CDR1 WNHNN, CDR2 SYGVQD (reference sequence). The CDR3 sequence: CASSEKMGQGGPGNQPQHF. CDR3 DNA: TGCGCCAGCAGTGAAAAGATGGGACAGGGGGGCCCCGGCAATCAGCCCCAGCATTTT.

This chain connects TRBV29-1 to TRBJ2-7; no definite D call. This CDR3 region has 13 residues. Germline CDR1 is SQVTM and CDR2 is ANQGSEA. V lost 0 bases and J lost 2, with 8 bases in between. CDR3 residues: CSVEDHTAYEQYF. As DNA, the CDR3 is TGCAGCGTTGAAGATCATACAGCCTACGAGCAGTACTTC.

The J gene is TRBJ1-5, the V gene TRBV18; 9 positions agree with TRBD1. With 5 bases clipped from V and 6 bases from J, the junction kept 8 bases outside the gene matches. The germline V gene has CDR1 KGHSH and CDR2 LQKENI. This CDR3 is 15 amino acids long. CDR3 DNA: TGTGCCAGCTCAACTGGGACAGGGCTCGGTCAGCCCCAGCATTTT. Amino acids: CASSTGTGLGQPQHF.

The rearrangement joins TRBV4-2 to TRBJ2-1, with D possibly matching TRBD1 (6 bases). The CDR3 extends over 17 amino acids. The V end was cut by 2 bases, the J end by 0 bases, with 14 bases between. In germline, CDR1 is LGHNA, CDR2 YNFKEQ. CDR3 amino acids: CASSQPGHSGSYNEQFF. The DNA of the CDR3 is TGTGCCAGCAGCCAACCGGGACACTCAGGCTCCTACAATGAGCAGTTCTTC.

V and J are TRBV7-6 and TRBJ2-7, with D tentatively TRBD2 (5 bases). CDR1 is SGHVS and CDR2 is FNYEAQ in the germline V gene. The CDR3 runs 13 residues. V was shortened by 1 base and J by 6 bases, with 10 bases between the two germline ends. CDR3 in DNA: TGTGCCAGCAGCTTAGAGCGGATGGGCGAGCAGTACTTC. Amino acids: CASSLERMGEQYF.

This clone was counted only a few times. The chain links TRBV29-1 to TRBJ1-5; 10 bases match TRBD1. Germline V gene sequence: CDR1 SQVTM, CDR2 ANQGSEA. The junction had 6 bases not matched to a gene; V was cut back by 7 bases and J by 0 bases. This CDR3 has 15 amino acids. The DNA of the CDR3 is TGCAGCGCCCGGACAGGGGGGGGTAGCAATCAGCCCCAGCATTTT. Its translation: CSARTGGGSNQPQHF.

CDR3 loop: CASSLIAGVPSYEQYF. CDR3 bases: TGTGCCAGCAGCTTAATAGCGGGAGTCCCCTCCTACGAGCAGTACTTC. This chain connects TRBV11-2 to TRBJ2-7; 9 bases map to TRBD2. Looked up from germline, CDR1 is SGHAT and CDR2 is FQNNGV. The CDR3 extends over 16 amino acids. V shed 2 bases and J 0 bases; nucleotides not matched to a gene: 5.

This CDR3 reads CASSYQVRSDGYTF. CDR3 DNA sequence: TGTGCCAGCAGTTACCAGGTTCGTTCCGATGGCTACACCTTC. V and J are TRBV6-5 and TRBJ1-2; D remains ambiguous. CDR1 is MNHEY and CDR2 is SVGAGI in the germline V gene. CDR3 length: 14 residues. V was cut by 2 bases and J by 6 bases, with 13 bases left in between.

V usage is TRBV5-4 and J usage is TRBJ2-1; TRBD2 aligns across 14 bases. V lost 3 bases to trimming and J lost 5 bases; unmatched junction nucleotides: 7. Germline CDR1 and CDR2: SGHNT and YYREEE (reference sequence). There are 17 residues in the CDR3. The CDR3 loop reads CASSSGLAGGFNNEQFF. In DNA form, the CDR3 reads TGTGCCAGCAGCTCAGGACTAGCGGGAGGTTTTAACAATGAGCAGTTCTTC.

This chain links TRBV28 with TRBJ2-7; maybe TRBD2 (5 bases). The CDR3 extends over 13 amino acids. The germline gives CDR1 MDHEN, CDR2 SYDVKM. The V gene lost 8 bases and the J gene lost 3 bases, with 14 bases spanning the gap. The CDR3 coding sequence is TGTGCCAGCCGAGAGAGGGTCTTCTACGAGCAGTACTTC. Translating it yields CASRERVFYEQYF.

CDR3: CASRTDYEQYF. CDR3 bases: TGTGCCAGCAGGACTGACTACGAGCAGTACTTC. The J gene is TRBJ2-7, the V gene TRBV28; D unresolved. CDR1 and CDR2 from the germline V gene are MDHEN and SYDVKM. V was pared by 6 bases and J by 3 bases, with 6 bases between. This CDR3 is built from 11 residues.

The chain uses TRBV6-5 and TRBJ2-1; D is unresolved. Trimming left V 0 bases short and J 0 bases short, with 9 bases between. The CDR3 has 16 amino acids. Germline V gene data show CDR1 as MNHEY and CDR2 as SVGAGI. CDR3: CASSYSGESSYNEQFF. The CDR3, as DNA: TGTGCCAGCAGTTACTCGGGCGAGAGCTCCTACAATGAGCAGTTCTTC.